The sequence of this T cell receptor beta chain was determined in a study of siplizumab effects on memory and regulatory T cells. This CDR3 contains 12 residues. The V gene's germline CDR1 is MDHEN and CDR2 SYDVKM. Remarks on this clone: The junction and the germline gene differ at one end; a read error may be behind it.

Assay used: immunoSEQ multiplex PCR; TCRdb lists only in-frame clones, some missing. The profile shows under 150,000 clones, roughly 94% of them singletons. The V gene is TRBV28, the J gene TRBJ1-2; D uncertain. The source is a human donor in good health. Sequenced sample: non-Treg CD4+ T cells sorted from blood. As DNA, the CDR3 is TGTGCCAGCAGTTTTTCCCCAGGCCTTCAATCCTTC. Protein sequence: CASSFSPGLQSF.